This TCR beta chain was found in a study of beta chain features in type 1 diabetes. Study-level background: Comparable age, gender and cell yields were observed in patients relative to healthy donors. Points from the study as a whole: Compared with healthy donors, patients appeared to share more similar naive, central memory and regulatory TCRB repertoires. Type 1 diabetes patients showed a moderate but significant shortening of TCRB CDR3s in all four CD4+ subsets.

Worth noting for this clone: Its specificity is unknown.

Expressed TCRB transcripts were sequenced because the entire RNA isolate underwent reverse transcription. Only in-frame clones appear in the TCRdb table, and some are missing; sequencing was by immunoSEQ multiplex PCR. The sample lists about 650,000 clones, around an eighth seen once, with more than 0.1% in the top ten. Input material: naive CD4+ T cells from blood. The sequence was obtained from a man aged 25-45 years with type 1 diabetes.

The CDR3 sequence: CASSVSGTGLHEQYF. For the CDR3, the DNA is TGCGCCAGCAGCGTATCCGGGACAGGGCTCCACGAGCAGTACTTC. This chain connects TRBV5-1 to TRBJ2-7, with 9 bases matching TRBD1. The germline V gene has CDR1 SGHRS and CDR2 YFSETQ. This CDR3 comprises 15 residues. V lost 4 bases, J lost 5 bases, and 10 bases stayed unmatched. Supplemented by reference TRBV5-1 and TRBJ2-7, the full variable domain reads KAGVTQTPRYLIKTRGQQVTLSCSPISGHRSVSWYQQTPGQGLQFLFEYFSETQRNKGNFPGRFSGRQFSNSRSEMNVSTLELGDSALYLCASSVSGTGLHEQYFGPGTRLTVT.